This TCR beta chain was found in a study of blood T cell repertoires in COVID-19. The overall study: Both acute and convalescent COVID-19 samples were obtained from the United States, Italy and Spain. T cells, B-cell-depleted T cells, or PBMCs provided the cDNA or gDNA that served as material.

This table comes from immunoSEQ multiplex PCR, and its TCRdb copy is limited to in-frame clones, with some not included. Of over 150,000 clones listed, just under 90% are singletons. Sequencing used peripheral blood. The TCR sequence derives from a woman between 18 and 30 years old who had recovered from COVID-19.

In DNA, the CDR3 is TGTGCCAGCAGTGACTCTATAAGCCGCTCCTATAATTCACCCCTCCACTTT. It is translated as CASSDSISRSYNSPLHF. The gene calls are TRBV6-4 and TRBJ1-6; D is ambiguous. This CDR3 has 17 amino acids. V was shortened by 0 bases and J by 0 bases, with 9 bases between the two germline ends. The germline V gene has CDR1 MRHNA and CDR2 SNTAGT.